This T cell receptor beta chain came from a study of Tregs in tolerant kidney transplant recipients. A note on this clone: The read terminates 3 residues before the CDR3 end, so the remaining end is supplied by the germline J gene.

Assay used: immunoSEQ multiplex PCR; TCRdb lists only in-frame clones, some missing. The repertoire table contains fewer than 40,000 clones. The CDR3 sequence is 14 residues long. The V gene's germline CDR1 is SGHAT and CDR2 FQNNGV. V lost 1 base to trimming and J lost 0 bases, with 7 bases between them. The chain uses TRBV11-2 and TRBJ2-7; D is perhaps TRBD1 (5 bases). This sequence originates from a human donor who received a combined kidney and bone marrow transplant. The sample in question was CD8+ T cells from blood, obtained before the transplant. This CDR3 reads CASSLGTHSYEQYF. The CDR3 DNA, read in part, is TGTGCCAGCAGCTTAGGGACACACTCCTACGAG.